Shown below are 11 T cell receptor beta chains from a single sample sequenced in a study of vaccination effects on CD4 cells after COVID-19. These receptors have no known antigen. Repertoires were generated with immunoSEQ multiplex PCR, while TCRdb's copy carries only in-frame clones and drops some. Among 10,000 to 13,000 clones, approximately 69% were seen once, and the ten largest hold roughly 26%. Antigen-specific CD4+ T cells were expanded (with viral peptide pools) by the ViraFEST assay ahead of sequencing. Cultured cells yielded isolated CD4+ T cells after 10 days. The specimen was CD4+ T cells from PBMCs cultured with HCoV-229E spike peptides, collected before COVID-19 vaccination. Every receptor here comes from a human donor who received a COVID-19 vaccine.

With regard to this clone: One junction end disagrees with the germline gene, perhaps due to a read error. The J gene is TRBJ1-2, the V gene TRBV2, with a tentative D call TRBD1 (5 bases). The CDR3 is 12 residues long. Germline CDR1 SNHLY, CDR2 FYNNEI. CDR3 DNA sequence: TGTGCCAGCAATCCGGGAAGGGGTCCAGGTTCCTTC. Its protein product is CASNPGRGPGSF.

The rearrangement uses TRBV5-3 and TRBJ1-1; D not resolved. TRBV5-3 is treated as an ORF (open reading frame) with a function not yet certain. Deletions cut 0 bases from V and 0 bases from J, with 6 bases between. The CDR3 covers 14 residues. CDR3 amino acids: CARSLASVNTEAFF. Here the CDR3 DNA reads TGTGCCAGAAGCTTGGCTTCAGTGAACACTGAAGCTTTCTTT.

The chain recombines TRBV18 with TRBJ1-1; D is unclear. With 3 bases removed from V and 5 bases from J, the gap between germline ends came to 10 bases. CDR3 size: 13 residues. CDR1 KGHSH and CDR2 LQKENI come from the germline V gene. CDR3 sequence: CASSPLTGTEAFF. CDR3 in DNA: TGTGCCAGCTCACCCCTTACGGGTACTGAAGCTTTCTTT.

V gene TRBV10-3 combines with J gene TRBJ2-5; 9 bases line up with TRBD2. The CDR3 extends over 15 amino acids. The V and J ends lost 0 bases and 5 bases, in that order; junction bases with no gene match: 4. From germline, CDR1 is ENHRY and CDR2 SYGVKD. For the CDR3, the DNA is TGTGCCATCAGTGAGTCAGGCGGGAGGGAGGAGACCCAGTACTTC. Amino acid sequence: CAISESGGREETQYF.

The chain is built from TRBV19 and TRBJ2-7, with 8 bases identical to TRBD2. J was trimmed by 3 bases and V by 10 bases; bases with no gene match: 5. The CDR3 has 12 residues. Germline values: CDR1 LNHDA, CDR2 SQIVND (reference sequence). CDR3 sequence: CATTGGNYEQYF. The CDR3 region has the DNA TGTGCCACCACGGGAGGGAACTACGAGCAGTACTTC.

The chain carries TRBV9 and TRBJ1-6; a weak D match, TRBD1 (6 bases). CDR3 size: 16 residues. Trimming removed 3 bases from V and 6 bases from J, with 16 bases in between. Per germline, CDR1 SGDLS and CDR2 YYNGEE. The CDR3 DNA reads as TGTGCCAGCAGCGGACCCGCGACAGGCTCTAATTCACCCCTCCACTTT. This gives the protein CASSGPATGSNSPLHF.

The V call is TRBV4-2, the J call TRBJ1-4; unclear D gene. Trimming cost V 1 base and J 5 bases, with 8 bases left between them. This CDR3 region has 14 residues. Per germline, CDR1 LGHNA and CDR2 YNFKEQ. CDR3 nucleotide sequence: TGTGCCAGCAGCCAAGGACAAAAAAATGAAAAACTGTTTTTT. It specifies CASSQGQKNEKLFF.

The rearrangement uses TRBV9 and TRBJ2-3; 15 positions match TRBD2. Germline CDR1 SGDLS, CDR2 YYNGEE. After removal of 4 bases from V and 2 bases from J, the junction contained 5 bases not matched to a gene. The CDR3 contains 17 residues. The CDR3 sequence is CASSTGLAGGPTDTQYF. Here the CDR3 DNA reads TGTGCCAGCAGCACCGGACTAGCGGGGGGGCCCACAGATACGCAGTATTTT.

The genes are TRBV3-1 (or the pseudogene TRBV3-2) and TRBJ2-2; no clear D gene. CDR1 is LGHDT and CDR2 is YNNKEL in the germline V gene (reference sequence). The CDR3 is 14 residues long. V lost 4 bases, J lost 6 bases, and 12 bases lay in between. This chain's CDR3 is CASSRVVSPGELFF. The DNA of the CDR3 is TGTGCCAGCAGCCGGGTGGTCTCCCCCGGGGAGCTGTTTTTT.

This chain links TRBV28 with TRBJ1-2; D not resolved. Germline CDR1 reads MDHEN; CDR2 reads SYDVKM. This CDR3 has 13 amino acids. The V and J ends lost 1 base and 4 bases respectively, with 7 bases between them. This CDR3 is CASSLSLLYGYTF. In DNA form, the CDR3 reads TGTGCCAGCAGTTTATCCCTTCTCTATGGCTACACCTTC.

V gene TRBV2 combines with J gene TRBJ1-2, with D uncertain. In germline, CDR1 is SNHLY, CDR2 FYNNEI. There are 14 residues in the CDR3. Trimming took 6 bases from V and 5 from J, leaving 16 bases between them. This chain's CDR3 is CASRWRESAYGYTF. CDR3 nucleotide sequence: TGTGCCAGCAGGTGGAGGGAAAGTGCTTATGGCTACACCTTC.